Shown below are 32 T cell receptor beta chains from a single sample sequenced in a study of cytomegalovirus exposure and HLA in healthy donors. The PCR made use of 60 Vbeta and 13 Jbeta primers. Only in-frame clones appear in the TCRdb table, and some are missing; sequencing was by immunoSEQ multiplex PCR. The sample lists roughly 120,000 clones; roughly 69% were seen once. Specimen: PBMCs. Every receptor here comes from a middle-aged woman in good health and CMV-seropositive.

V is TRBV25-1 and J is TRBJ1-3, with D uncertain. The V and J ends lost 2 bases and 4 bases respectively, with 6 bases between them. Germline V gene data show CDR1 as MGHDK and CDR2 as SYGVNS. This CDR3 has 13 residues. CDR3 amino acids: CASSEAGGNTIYF. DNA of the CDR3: TGTGCCAGCAGTGAAGCAGGAGGAAACACCATATATTTT.

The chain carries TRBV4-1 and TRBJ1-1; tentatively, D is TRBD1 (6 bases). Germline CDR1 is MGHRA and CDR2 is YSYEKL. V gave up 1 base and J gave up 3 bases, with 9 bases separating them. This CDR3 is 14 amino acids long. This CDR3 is CASSQGTGYTEAFF. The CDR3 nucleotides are TGCGCCAGCAGCCAAGGTACAGGGTACACTGAAGCTTTCTTT.

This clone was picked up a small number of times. In DNA form, the CDR3 reads TGTGCCACCAGCAGAGATGCAGGGGGCGGTTATGGCTACACCTTC. Residues: CATSRDAGGGYGYTF. The chain has TRBV15 and TRBJ1-2; TRBD1 matches 8 bases. V was pared by 0 bases and J by 5 bases, with 5 bases of the junction left unmatched. The CDR3 covers 15 residues. In germline, CDR1 is LNHNV, CDR2 YYDKDF (reference sequence).

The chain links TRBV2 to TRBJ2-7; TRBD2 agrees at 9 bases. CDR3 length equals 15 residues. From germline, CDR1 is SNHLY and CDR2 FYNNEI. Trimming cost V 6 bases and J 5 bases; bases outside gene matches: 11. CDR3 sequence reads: CASSLPAGGPHEQYF. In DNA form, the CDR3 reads TGTGCCAGCAGCCTCCCGGCGGGAGGGCCCCACGAGCAGTACTTC.

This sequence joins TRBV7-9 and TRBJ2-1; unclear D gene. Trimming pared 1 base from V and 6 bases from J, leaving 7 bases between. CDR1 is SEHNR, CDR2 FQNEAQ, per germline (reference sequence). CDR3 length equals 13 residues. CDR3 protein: CASSLVTGNEQFF. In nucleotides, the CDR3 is TGTGCCAGCAGCTTAGTTACGGGCAATGAGCAGTTCTTC. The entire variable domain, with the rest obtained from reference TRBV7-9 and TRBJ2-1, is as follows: DTGVSQNPRHKITKRGQNVTFRCDPISEHNRLYWYRQTLGQGPEFLTYFQNEAQLEKSRLLSDRFSAERPKGSFSTLEIQRTEQGDSAMYLCASSLVTGNEQFFGPGTRLTVL.

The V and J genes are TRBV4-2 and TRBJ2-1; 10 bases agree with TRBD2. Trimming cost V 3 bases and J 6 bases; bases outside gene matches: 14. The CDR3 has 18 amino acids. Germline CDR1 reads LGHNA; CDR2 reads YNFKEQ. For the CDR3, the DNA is TGTGCCAGCAGCCATAGACAGCGGGAGGGCCTTGGCGCCAATGAGCAGTTCTTC. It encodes CASSHRQREGLGANEQFF.

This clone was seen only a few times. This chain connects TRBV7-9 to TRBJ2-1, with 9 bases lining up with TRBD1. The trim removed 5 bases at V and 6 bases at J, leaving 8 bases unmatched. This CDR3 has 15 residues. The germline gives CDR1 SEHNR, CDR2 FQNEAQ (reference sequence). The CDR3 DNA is TGTGCCAGCAGCCTAACAGGGGGCAGCGTCAATGAGCAGTTCTTC. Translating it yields CASSLTGGSVNEQFF.

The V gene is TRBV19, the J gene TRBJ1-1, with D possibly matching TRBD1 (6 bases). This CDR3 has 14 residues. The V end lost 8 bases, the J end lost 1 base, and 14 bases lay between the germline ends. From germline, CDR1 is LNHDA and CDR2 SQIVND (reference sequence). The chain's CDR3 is CASGPGQENTEAFF. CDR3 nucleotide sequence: TGTGCCAGTGGACCGGGACAAGAGAACACTGAAGCTTTCTTT.

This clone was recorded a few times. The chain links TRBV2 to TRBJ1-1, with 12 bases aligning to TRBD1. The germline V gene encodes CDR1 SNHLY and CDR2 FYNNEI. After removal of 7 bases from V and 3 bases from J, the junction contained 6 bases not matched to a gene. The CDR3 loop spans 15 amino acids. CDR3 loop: CASTLGQGAYTEAFF. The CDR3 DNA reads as TGTGCCAGCACCCTGGGACAGGGGGCATACACTGAAGCTTTCTTT.

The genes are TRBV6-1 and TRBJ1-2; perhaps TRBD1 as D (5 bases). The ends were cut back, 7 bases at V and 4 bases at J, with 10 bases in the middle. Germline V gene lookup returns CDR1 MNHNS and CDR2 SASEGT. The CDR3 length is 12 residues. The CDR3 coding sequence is TGTGCCAGCAATCCAGGGCCCTATGGCTACACCTTC. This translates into CASNPGPYGYTF.

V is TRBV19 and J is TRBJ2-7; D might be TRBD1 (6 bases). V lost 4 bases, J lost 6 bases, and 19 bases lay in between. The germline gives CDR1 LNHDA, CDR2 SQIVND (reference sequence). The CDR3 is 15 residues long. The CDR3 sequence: CASSTTGFLGVEQYF. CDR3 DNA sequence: TGTGCCAGTAGTACCACAGGGTTCCTCGGTGTCGAGCAGTACTTC.

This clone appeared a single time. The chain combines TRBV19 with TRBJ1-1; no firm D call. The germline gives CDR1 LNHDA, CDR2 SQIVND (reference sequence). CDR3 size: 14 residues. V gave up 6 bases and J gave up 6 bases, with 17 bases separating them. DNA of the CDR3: TGTGCCAGTAGGAATGGCCCTCAAACCGCTGAAGCTTTCTTT. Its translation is CASRNGPQTAEAFF.

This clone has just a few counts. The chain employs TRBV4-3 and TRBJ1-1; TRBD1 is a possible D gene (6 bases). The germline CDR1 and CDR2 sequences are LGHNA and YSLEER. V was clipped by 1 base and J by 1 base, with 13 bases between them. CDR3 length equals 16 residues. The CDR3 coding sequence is TGCGCCAGCAGCCAAGTTTACAGGGCATCGAACACTGAAGCTTTCTTT. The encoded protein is CASSQVYRASNTEAFF.

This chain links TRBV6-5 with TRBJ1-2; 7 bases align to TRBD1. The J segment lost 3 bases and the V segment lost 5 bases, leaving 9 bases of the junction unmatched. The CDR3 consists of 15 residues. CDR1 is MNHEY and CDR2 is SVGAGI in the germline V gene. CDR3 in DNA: TGTGCCAGCAGTGCGGTACAGGGGTTTGACTATGGCTACACCTTC. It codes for CASSAVQGFDYGYTF.

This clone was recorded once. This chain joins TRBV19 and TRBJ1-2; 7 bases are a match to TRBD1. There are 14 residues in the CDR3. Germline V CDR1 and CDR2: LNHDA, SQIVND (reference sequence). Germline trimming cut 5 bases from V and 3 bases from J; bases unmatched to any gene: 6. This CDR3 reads CASSPTGFHYGYTF. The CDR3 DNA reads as TGTGCCAGTAGTCCGACAGGGTTTCACTATGGCTACACCTTC.

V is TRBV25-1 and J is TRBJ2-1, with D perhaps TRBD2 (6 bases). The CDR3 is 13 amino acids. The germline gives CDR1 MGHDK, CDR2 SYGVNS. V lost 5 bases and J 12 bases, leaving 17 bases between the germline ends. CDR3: CASSMPGEVAQFF. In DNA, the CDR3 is TGTGCCAGCAGTATGCCGGGAGAGGTAGCGCAGTTCTTC.

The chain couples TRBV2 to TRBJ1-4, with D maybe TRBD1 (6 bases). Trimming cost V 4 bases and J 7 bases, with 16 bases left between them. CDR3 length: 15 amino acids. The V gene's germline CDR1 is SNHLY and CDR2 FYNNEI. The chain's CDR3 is CASSVGGPDGEKLFF. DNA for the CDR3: TGTGCCAGCAGTGTGGGGGGGCCAGACGGTGAAAAACTGTTTTTT.

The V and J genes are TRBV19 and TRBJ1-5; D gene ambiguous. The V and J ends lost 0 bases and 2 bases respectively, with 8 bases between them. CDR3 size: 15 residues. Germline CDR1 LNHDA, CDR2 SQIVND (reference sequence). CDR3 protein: CASSIEASGNQPQHF. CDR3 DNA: TGTGCCAGTAGTATAGAGGCCTCAGGCAATCAGCCCCAGCATTTT.

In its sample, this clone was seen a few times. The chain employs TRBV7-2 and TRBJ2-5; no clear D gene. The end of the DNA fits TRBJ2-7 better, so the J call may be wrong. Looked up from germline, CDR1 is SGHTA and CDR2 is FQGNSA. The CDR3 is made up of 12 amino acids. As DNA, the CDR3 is TGTGCCAGCAGCTCAAGCTCCTACGAGCAGTACTTC. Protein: CASSSSSYEQYF.

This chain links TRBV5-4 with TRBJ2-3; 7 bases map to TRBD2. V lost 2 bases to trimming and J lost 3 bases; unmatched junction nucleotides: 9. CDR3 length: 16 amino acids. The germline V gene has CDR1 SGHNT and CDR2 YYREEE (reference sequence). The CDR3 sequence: CASSLGLSSGTDTQYF. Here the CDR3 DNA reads TGTGCCAGCAGCTTAGGTCTGTCTAGCGGAACAGATACGCAGTATTTT. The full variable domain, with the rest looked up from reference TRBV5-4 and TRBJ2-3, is ETGVTQSPTHLIKTRGQQVTLRCSSQSGHNTVSWYQQALGQGPQFIFQYYREEENGRGNFPPRFSGLQFPNYSSELNVNALELDDSALYLCASSLGLSSGTDTQYFGPGTRLTVL.

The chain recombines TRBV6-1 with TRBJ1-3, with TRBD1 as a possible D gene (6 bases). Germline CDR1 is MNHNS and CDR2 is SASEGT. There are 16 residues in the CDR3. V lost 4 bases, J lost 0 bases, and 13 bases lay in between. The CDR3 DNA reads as TGTGCCAGCAGTGTAGTAGGGGGAGACTCTGGAAACACCATATATTTT. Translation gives CASSVVGGDSGNTIYF.

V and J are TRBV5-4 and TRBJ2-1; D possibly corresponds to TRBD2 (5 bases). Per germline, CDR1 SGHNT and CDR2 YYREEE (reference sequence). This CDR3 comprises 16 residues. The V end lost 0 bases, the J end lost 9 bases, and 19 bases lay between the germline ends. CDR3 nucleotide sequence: TGTGCCAGCAGCTTGGACTTCTCGGGTATTGGGAGTGAGCAGTTCTTC. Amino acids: CASSLDFSGIGSEQFF.

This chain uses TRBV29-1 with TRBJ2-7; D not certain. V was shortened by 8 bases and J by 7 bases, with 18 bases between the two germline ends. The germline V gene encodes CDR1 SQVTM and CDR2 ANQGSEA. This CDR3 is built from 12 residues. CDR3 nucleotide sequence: TGCAGCATCACCCAGTTAGGAGAGGAGCAGTACTTC. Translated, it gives CSITQLGEEQYF.

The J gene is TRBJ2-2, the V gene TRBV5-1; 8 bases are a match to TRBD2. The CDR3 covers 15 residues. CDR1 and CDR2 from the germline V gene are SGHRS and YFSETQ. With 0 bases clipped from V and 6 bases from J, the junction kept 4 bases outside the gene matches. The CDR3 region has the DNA TGCGCCAGCAGCTTGGTGGCGGGAGGCCCCGGGGAGCTGTTTTTT. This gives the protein CASSLVAGGPGELFF.

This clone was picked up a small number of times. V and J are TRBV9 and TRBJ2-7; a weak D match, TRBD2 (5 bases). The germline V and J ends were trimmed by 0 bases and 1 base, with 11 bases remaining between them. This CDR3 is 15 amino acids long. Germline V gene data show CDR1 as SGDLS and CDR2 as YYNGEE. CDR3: CASSVGASSSYEQYF. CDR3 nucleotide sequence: TGTGCCAGCAGCGTAGGGGCTAGCTCTTCCTACGAGCAGTACTTC.

The CDR3 DNA is TGTGCCAGCAGCCCGGCCCTGGGACTAGCGGGAGGCGAGCAGTACTTC. It is translated as CASSPALGLAGGEQYF. The chain combines TRBV5-6 with TRBJ2-5; 15 nucleotides align to TRBD2. TRBJ2-7 matches the DNA end more closely, so the J call is doubtful. This CDR3 region has 16 residues. Germline V gene lookup returns CDR1 SGHDT and CDR2 YYEEEE.

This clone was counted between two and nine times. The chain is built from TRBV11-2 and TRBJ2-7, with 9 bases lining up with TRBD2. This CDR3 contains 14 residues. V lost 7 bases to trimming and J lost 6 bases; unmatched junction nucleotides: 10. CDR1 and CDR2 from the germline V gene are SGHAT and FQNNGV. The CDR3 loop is CASTSLAGRSEQYF. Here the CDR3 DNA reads TGTGCCAGCACCTCTCTAGCGGGACGATCCGAGCAGTACTTC.

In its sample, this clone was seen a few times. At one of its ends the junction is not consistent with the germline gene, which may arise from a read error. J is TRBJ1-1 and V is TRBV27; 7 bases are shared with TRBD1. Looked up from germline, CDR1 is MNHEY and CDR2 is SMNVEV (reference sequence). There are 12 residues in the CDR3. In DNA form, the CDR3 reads TGTGCCAGCCAACAGGGGAACAATGAAGCTTTCTTT. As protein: CASQQGNNEAFF.

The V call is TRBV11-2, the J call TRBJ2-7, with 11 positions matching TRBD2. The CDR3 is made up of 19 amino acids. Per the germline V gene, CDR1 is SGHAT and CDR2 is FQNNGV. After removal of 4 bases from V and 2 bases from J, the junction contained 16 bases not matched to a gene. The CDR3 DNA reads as TGTGCCAGCAGCTCGGCGCGGCTGACTAGCGGGAACATGACCTACGAGCAGTACTTC. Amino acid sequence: CASSSARLTSGNMTYEQYF.

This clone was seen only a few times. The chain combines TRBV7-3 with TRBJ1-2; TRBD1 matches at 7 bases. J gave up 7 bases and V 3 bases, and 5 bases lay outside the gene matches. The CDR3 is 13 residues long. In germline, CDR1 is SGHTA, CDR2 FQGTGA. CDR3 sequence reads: CASSFPGGTGYTF. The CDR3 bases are TGTGCCAGCAGCTTCCCAGGGGGGACTGGCTACACCTTC.

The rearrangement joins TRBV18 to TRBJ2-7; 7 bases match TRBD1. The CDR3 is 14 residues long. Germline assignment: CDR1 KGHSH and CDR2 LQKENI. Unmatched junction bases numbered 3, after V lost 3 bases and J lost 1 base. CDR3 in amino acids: CASSPPGQSYEQYF. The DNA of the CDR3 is TGTGCCAGCTCACCTCCGGGACAGTCCTACGAGCAGTACTTC.

CDR3 coding DNA: TGTGCCAGCAGTTTACCGGGGGAGGCTTGGAACACTGAAGCTTTCTTT. This gives the protein CASSLPGEAWNTEAFF. The chain employs TRBV28 and TRBJ1-1; weak D call: TRBD1 (5 bases). This CDR3 comprises 16 residues. CDR1 is MDHEN, CDR2 SYDVKM, per germline. V was pared by 2 bases and J by 1 base, with 14 bases between. The full variable domain, completed using reference TRBV28 and TRBJ1-1, is DVKVTQSSRYLVKRTGEKVFLECVQDMDHENMFWYRQDPGLGLRLIYFSYDVKMKEKGDIPEGYSVSREKKERFSLILESASTNQTSMYLCASSLPGEAWNTEAFFGQGTRLTVV.